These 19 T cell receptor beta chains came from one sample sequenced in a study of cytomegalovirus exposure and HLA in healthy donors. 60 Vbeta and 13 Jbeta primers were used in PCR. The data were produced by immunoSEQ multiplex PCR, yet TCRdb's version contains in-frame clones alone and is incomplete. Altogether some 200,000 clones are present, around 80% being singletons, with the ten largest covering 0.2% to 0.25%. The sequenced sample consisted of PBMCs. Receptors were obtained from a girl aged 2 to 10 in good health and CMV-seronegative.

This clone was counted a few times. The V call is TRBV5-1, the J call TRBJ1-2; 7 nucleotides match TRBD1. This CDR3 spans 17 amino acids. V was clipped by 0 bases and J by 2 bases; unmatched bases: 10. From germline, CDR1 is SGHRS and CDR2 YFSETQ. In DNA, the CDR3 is TGCGCCAGCAGCTTGGGGCCCGTGGACAGGAAAAACTATGGCTACACCTTC. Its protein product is CASSLGPVDRKNYGYTF.

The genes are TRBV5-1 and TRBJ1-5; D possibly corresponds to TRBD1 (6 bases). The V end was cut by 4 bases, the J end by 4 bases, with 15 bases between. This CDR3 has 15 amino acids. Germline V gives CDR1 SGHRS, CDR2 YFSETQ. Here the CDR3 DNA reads TGCGCCAGCAGCCCCGCGGGGGGGGCAAATCAGCCCCAGCATTTT. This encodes CASSPAGGANQPQHF.

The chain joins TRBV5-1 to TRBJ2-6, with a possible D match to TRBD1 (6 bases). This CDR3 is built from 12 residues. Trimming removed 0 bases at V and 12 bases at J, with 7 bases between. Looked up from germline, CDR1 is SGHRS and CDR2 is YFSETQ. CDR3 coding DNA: TGCGCCAGCAGCTTGGGAGGGGGCGTCCTGACTTTC. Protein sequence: CASSLGGGVLTF.

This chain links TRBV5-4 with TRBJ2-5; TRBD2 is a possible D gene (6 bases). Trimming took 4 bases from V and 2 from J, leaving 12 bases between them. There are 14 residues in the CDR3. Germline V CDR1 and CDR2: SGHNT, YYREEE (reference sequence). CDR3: CASSPYLAQETQYF. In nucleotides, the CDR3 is TGTGCCAGCAGCCCCTACCTAGCGCAAGAGACCCAGTACTTC.

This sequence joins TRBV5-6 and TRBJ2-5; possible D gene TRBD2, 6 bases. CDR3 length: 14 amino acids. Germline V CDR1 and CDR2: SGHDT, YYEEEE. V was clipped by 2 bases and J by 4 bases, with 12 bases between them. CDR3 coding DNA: TGTGCCAGCAGCTTTCGCGCGGGGATAGAGACCCAGTACTTC. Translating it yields CASSFRAGIETQYF. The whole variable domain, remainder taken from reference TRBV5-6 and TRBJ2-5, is DAGVTQSPTHLIKTRGQQVTLRCSPKSGHDTVSWYQQALGQGPQFIFQYYEEEERQRGNFPDRFSGHQFPNYSSELNVNALLLGDSALYLCASSFRAGIETQYFGPGTRLLVL.

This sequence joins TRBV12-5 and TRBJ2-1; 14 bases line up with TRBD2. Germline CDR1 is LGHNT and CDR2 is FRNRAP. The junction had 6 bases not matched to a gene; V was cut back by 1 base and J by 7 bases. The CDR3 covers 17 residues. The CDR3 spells CASGLGETSGGGNEQFF. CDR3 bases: TGTGCTAGTGGTTTGGGCGAGACTAGCGGGGGGGGTAATGAGCAGTTCTTC.

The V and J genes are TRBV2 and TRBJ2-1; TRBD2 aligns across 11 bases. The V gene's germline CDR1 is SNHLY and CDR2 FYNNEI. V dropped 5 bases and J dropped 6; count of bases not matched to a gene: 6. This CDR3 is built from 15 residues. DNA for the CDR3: TGTGCCAGCAGTCTTTTAGCGGGGGGGCCCAATGAGCAGTTCTTC. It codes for CASSLLAGGPNEQFF.

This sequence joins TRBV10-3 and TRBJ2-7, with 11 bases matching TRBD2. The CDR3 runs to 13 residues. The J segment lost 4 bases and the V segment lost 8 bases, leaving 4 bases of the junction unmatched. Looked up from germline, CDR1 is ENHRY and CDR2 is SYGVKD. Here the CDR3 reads CAIGTSGAYEQYF. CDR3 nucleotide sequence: TGTGCCATCGGGACTAGCGGTGCTTACGAGCAGTACTTC.

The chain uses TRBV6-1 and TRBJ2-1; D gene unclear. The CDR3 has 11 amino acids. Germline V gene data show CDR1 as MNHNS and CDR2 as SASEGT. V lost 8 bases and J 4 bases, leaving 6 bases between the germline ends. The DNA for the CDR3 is TGTGCCAGCCTTTTATACAATGAGCAGTTCTTC. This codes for CASLLYNEQFF.

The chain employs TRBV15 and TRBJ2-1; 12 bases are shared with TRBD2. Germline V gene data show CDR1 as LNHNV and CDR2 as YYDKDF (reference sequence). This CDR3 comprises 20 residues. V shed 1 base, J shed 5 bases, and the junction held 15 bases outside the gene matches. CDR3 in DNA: TGTGCCACCAGCAGAGGGAGTTGGGCTAGCGGGAGGGTCTATCACAATGAGCAGTTCTTC. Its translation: CATSRGSWASGRVYHNEQFF. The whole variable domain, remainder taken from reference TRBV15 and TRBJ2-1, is DAMVIQNPRYQVTQFGKPVTLSCSQTLNHNVMYWYQQKSSQAPKLLFHYYDKDFNNEADTPDNFQSRRPNTSFCFLDIRSPGLGDTAMYLCATSRGSWASGRVYHNEQFFGPGTRLTVL.

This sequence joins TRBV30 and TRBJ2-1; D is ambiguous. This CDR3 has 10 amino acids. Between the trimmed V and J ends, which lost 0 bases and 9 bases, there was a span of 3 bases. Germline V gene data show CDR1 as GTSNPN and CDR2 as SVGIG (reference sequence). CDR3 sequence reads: CAWSVAEQFF. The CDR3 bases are TGTGCCTGGAGTGTGGCTGAGCAGTTCTTC. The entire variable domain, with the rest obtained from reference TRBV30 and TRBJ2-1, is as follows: SQTIHQWPATLVQPVGSPLSLECTVEGTSNPNLYWYRQAAGRGLQLLFYSVGIGQISSEVPQNLSASRPQDRQFILSSKKLLLSDSGFYLCAWSVAEQFFGPGTRLTVL.

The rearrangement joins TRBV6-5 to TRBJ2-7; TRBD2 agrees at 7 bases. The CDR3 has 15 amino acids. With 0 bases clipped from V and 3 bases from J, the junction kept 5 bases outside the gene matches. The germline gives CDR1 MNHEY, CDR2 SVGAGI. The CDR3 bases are TGTGCCAGCAGTTACTCGGGGCAGCGGGGCTACGAGCAGTACTTC. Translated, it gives CASSYSGQRGYEQYF.

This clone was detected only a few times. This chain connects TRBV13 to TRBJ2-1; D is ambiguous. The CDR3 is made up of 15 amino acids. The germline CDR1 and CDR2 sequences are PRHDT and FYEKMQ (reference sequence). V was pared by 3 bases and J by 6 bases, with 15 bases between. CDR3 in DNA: TGTGCCAGCAGCTTTGCGGCGGTAAAATTCAATGAGCAGTTCTTC. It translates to CASSFAAVKFNEQFF.

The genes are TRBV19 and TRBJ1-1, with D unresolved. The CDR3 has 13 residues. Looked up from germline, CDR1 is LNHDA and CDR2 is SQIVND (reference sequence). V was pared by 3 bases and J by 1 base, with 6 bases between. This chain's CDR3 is CASSIPQNTEAFF. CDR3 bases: TGTGCCAGTAGTATCCCCCAGAACACTGAAGCTTTCTTT.

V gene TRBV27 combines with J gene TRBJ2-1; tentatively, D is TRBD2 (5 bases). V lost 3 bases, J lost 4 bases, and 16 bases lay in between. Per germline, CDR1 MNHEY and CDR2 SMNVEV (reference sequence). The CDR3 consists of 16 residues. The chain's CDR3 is CASSFLMDWPYNEQFF. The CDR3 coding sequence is TGTGCCAGCAGTTTCCTCATGGACTGGCCGTACAATGAGCAGTTCTTC.

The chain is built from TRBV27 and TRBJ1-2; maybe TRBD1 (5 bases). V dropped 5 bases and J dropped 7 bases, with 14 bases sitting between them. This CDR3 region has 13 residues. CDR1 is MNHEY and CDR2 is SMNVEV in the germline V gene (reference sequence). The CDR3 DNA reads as TGTGCCAGCAGTCACGACAGTGTCTCTGGCTACACCTTC. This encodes CASSHDSVSGYTF.

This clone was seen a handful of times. CDR3 bases: TGTGCCAGCAGTGGCTCGCAGACAGGGATGGCTTTCTTT. Its translation: CASSGSQTGMAFF. V is TRBV6-5 and J is TRBJ1-1, with 7 nucleotides matching TRBD1. V shed 5 bases and J 11 bases; nucleotides not matched to a gene: 11. The CDR3 extends over 13 amino acids. Germline values: CDR1 MNHEY, CDR2 SVGAGI.

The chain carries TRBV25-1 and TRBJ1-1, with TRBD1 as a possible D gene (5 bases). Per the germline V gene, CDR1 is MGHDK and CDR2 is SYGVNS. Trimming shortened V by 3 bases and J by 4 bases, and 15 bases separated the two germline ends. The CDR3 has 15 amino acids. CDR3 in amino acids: CASSDMPAGPTEAFF. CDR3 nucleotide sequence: TGTGCCAGCAGTGATATGCCGGCAGGGCCCACTGAAGCTTTCTTT.

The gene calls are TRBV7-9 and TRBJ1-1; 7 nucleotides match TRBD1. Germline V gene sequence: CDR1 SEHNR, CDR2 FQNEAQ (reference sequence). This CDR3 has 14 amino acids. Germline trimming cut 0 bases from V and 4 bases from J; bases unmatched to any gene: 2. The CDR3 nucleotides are TGTGCCAGCAGCTTAGCGGGACAGTTCACTGAAGCTTTCTTT. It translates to CASSLAGQFTEAFF.